One and the same sample provided the 18 T cell receptor beta chains below, sequenced in a study of control samples from healthy donors and cancer patients. Clones were sequenced by immunoSEQ multiplex PCR, and TCRdb holds only the in-frame ones, with some missing. The sample includes roughly 120,000 clones, approximately 88% seen only once; the top ten take 3.4%. Sequencing used blood. These receptors originate from a man between 40 and 49 years old in good health.

J is TRBJ1-4 and V is TRBV4-1; 7 bases align to TRBD1. The CDR3 extends over 16 amino acids. The junction had 12 bases not matched to a gene; V was cut back by 5 bases and J by 6 bases. Germline-derived CDR1 and CDR2 are MGHRA and YSYEKL. Here the CDR3 reads CASSTPPDRLDEKLFF. CDR3 DNA sequence: TGCGCCAGCAGCACTCCCCCGGACAGGCTAGATGAAAAACTGTTTTTT.

The genes are TRBV6-2 or TRBV6-3 and TRBJ1-1, with a tentative D call TRBD1 (5 bases). There are 12 residues in the CDR3. CDR1 MNHEY and CDR2 SVGEGT come from the germline V gene. The V end lost 6 bases, the J end lost 8 bases, and 13 bases lay between the germline ends. The CDR3 region is CASSFGGMEAFF. The CDR3 coding sequence is TGTGCCAGCAGCTTCGGGGGTATGGAAGCTTTCTTT.

The chain recombines TRBV7-9 with TRBJ1-3, with D hard to call. V lost 3 bases and J 0 bases, leaving 9 bases between the germline ends. From germline, CDR1 is SEHNR and CDR2 FQNEAQ (reference sequence). This CDR3 contains 15 residues. As DNA, the CDR3 is TGTGCCAGCAGCTTTGACGGTCGCTCTGGAAACACCATATATTTT. Its protein product is CASSFDGRSGNTIYF.

The chain combines TRBV27 with TRBJ1-1, with D unclear. The germline V and J ends were trimmed by 7 bases and 5 bases, with 8 bases remaining between them. From germline, CDR1 is MNHEY and CDR2 SMNVEV (reference sequence). The CDR3 totals 11 residues. In nucleotides, the CDR3 is TGTGCCAGCAAGGAATGGACTGAAGCTTTCTTT. Protein: CASKEWTEAFF.

The V call is TRBV2, the J call TRBJ2-3; D is uncertain. V dropped 3 bases and J dropped 4 bases, with 5 bases sitting between them. CDR1 is SNHLY, CDR2 FYNNEI, per germline. The CDR3 covers 12 residues. The CDR3: CASSDQSDTQYF. Here the CDR3 DNA reads TGTGCCAGCAGTGATCAGTCAGATACGCAGTATTTT.

This clone was observed once. V gene TRBV10-2 combines with J gene TRBJ2-3; 12 bases match TRBD2. Germline-derived CDR1 and CDR2 are WSHSY and SAAADI. The CDR3 consists of 16 residues. Germline trimming cut 2 bases from V and 4 bases from J; bases unmatched to any gene: 4. CDR3: CASSELAGGLSDTQYF. The CDR3 DNA follows: TGCGCCAGCAGTGAGCTAGCGGGGGGGCTTTCAGATACGCAGTATTTT.

The chain is built from TRBV28 and TRBJ1-5; the match to TRBD1 covers 8 bases. The CDR3 totals 15 residues. V lost 5 bases to trimming and J lost 2 bases; unmatched junction nucleotides: 5. Germline V gives CDR1 MDHEN, CDR2 SYDVKM. This CDR3 reads CASSRQGYGNQPQHF. For the CDR3, the DNA is TGTGCCAGCAGTAGACAGGGGTATGGCAATCAGCCCCAGCATTTT.

The chain recombines TRBV6-5 with TRBJ1-4; a weak D match, TRBD1 (5 bases). The V gene's germline CDR1 is MNHEY and CDR2 SVGAGI. The CDR3 extends over 16 amino acids. The V gene lost 0 bases and the J gene lost 3 bases, with 11 bases spanning the gap. The CDR3 is CASSYSSWGANEKLFF. CDR3 nucleotide sequence: TGTGCCAGCAGTTACTCGAGTTGGGGGGCTAATGAAAAACTGTTTTTT.

The chain recombines TRBV24-1 with TRBJ2-5; perhaps TRBD1 as D (7 bases). CDR1 is KGHDR, CDR2 SFDVKD, per germline. The CDR3 has 16 amino acids. Trimming took off 3 bases at V and 5 bases at J, with 18 bases between the two ends. The CDR3 nucleotides are TGTGCCACCAGTGATGTATCGGCAGGGGGGTGGGAGACCCAGTACTTC. Amino acid sequence: CATSDVSAGGWETQYF.

The chain recombines TRBV7-8 with TRBJ1-6; D is unresolved. Looked up from germline, CDR1 is SGHVS and CDR2 is FQNEAQ. The CDR3 has 17 amino acids. V was shortened by 4 bases and J by 0 bases, with 13 bases between the two germline ends. The CDR3 bases are TGTGCCAGCAGCTCACGTACAGAGAGCTCCTATAATTCACCCCTCCACTTT. Translating gives CASSSRTESSYNSPLHF.

The chain couples TRBV6-6 to TRBJ1-1; TRBD1 might be the D (5 bases). Deletions cut 7 bases from V and 0 bases from J, with 12 bases between. Germline-derived CDR1 and CDR2 are MNHNY and SVGAGI (reference sequence). The CDR3 contains 14 residues. The CDR3 nucleotides read TGTGCCAGCATCCGACAGACCATGAACACTGAAGCTTTCTTT. This gives the protein CASIRQTMNTEAFF.

The chain has TRBV20-1 and TRBJ1-1, with 11 bases that match TRBD1. This CDR3 region has 15 residues. The trim removed 3 bases at V and 2 bases at J, leaving 5 bases unmatched. Looked up from germline, CDR1 is DFQATT and CDR2 is SNEGSKA (reference sequence). The CDR3 nucleotides read TGCAGTGCTAGTCTGGGACAGGGGGTAAACACTGAAGCTTTCTTT. Amino acid sequence: CSASLGQGVNTEAFF.

This clone was found many times. The CDR3 sequence: CASSPHANTGELFF. The CDR3 nucleotides read TGTGCCAGCAGCCCACACGCGAACACCGGGGAGCTGTTTTTT. The chain links TRBV7-6 to TRBJ2-2; no reliable D call. CDR1 is SGHVS and CDR2 is FNYEAQ in the germline V gene. The length of the CDR3 is 14 residues. Trimming removed 5 bases at V and 0 bases at J, with 7 bases between.

This sequence joins TRBV7-2 and TRBJ2-7, with D tentatively TRBD1 (6 bases). V shed 2 bases and J shed 5 bases, with 16 bases lying between them. The CDR3 is 15 amino acids. Germline V gives CDR1 SGHTA, CDR2 FQGNSA. The CDR3 loop reads CASSLSRGLSDEQYF. CDR3 bases: TGTGCCAGCAGCTTATCCAGGGGATTGTCAGACGAGCAGTACTTC.

The genes are TRBV3-1 (or the pseudogene TRBV3-2) and TRBJ2-2; no reliable D call. The V and J ends lost 4 bases and 2 bases respectively, with 5 bases between them. The CDR3 runs 13 residues. CDR1 and CDR2 (germline): LGHDT, YNNKEL (reference sequence). Written as DNA, the CDR3 is TGTGCCAGCAGCCTCTCAAACACCGGGGAGCTGTTTTTT. Protein: CASSLSNTGELFF.

This clone was observed once. The V and J genes are TRBV7-9 and TRBJ1-1; D is uncertain. Germline CDR1 SEHNR, CDR2 FQNEAQ (reference sequence). The V end was cut by 3 bases, the J end by 7 bases, with 15 bases between. The CDR3 spans 14 residues. In nucleotides, the CDR3 is TGTGCCAGCAGCTTCGGCAGGAGCTCCGGTGAAGCTTTCTTT. Translating gives CASSFGRSSGEAFF.

The chain has TRBV7-2 and TRBJ2-5, with 9 bases identical to TRBD2. Germline loops: CDR1 SGHTA, CDR2 FQGNSA. There are 15 residues in the CDR3. The V gene end was trimmed by 2 bases and the J gene end by 5 bases; junction bases not matched to a gene: 6. The CDR3, as DNA: TGTGCCAGCAGCTTATCTCTAGCGGGGACTGAGACCCAGTACTTC. It codes for CASSLSLAGTETQYF.

This sequence joins TRBV25-1 and TRBJ1-2, with 9 bases aligning to TRBD1. This CDR3 has 14 amino acids. V trimming: 4 bases; J trimming: 4 bases; junction bases outside the gene matches: 4. CDR1 MGHDK and CDR2 SYGVNS come from the germline V gene. The CDR3 bases are TGTGCCAGCAGTGGGGGGACAGGGACCTATGGCTACACCTTC. Translating gives CASSGGTGTYGYTF.